Below, 24 T cell receptor beta chains from the same sample are listed, as sequenced in a study of T cell clones after liver transplantation. Data came from immunoSEQ multiplex PCR; TCRdb stores just in-frame clones and leaves some out. This table has about 99,000 clones, around 84% appearing once. The sample here was CD4+ T cells from blood, taken around 4 years after liver transplant. Source of these receptors: a human patient who received a liver transplant. Some T cells may have originated in the graft donor.

V and J are TRBV5-1 and TRBJ2-3, with D possibly TRBD2 on 6 matching bases. The V gene lost 4 bases and the J gene lost 4 bases, with 13 bases spanning the gap. CDR1 and CDR2 from the germline V gene are SGHRS and YFSETQ. The length of the CDR3 is 14 residues. The CDR3 DNA sequence: TGCGCCAGCAGCCGCGGGACTCCGTCAGATACGCAGTATTTT. Its translation: CASSRGTPSDTQYF.

This CDR3 is CASSVTGGAGYGYTF. The CDR3 nucleotides read TGTGCCAGCAGCGTTACAGGGGGCGCAGGCTATGGCTACACCTTC. The V and J genes are TRBV7-8 and TRBJ1-2, with 9 nucleotides matching TRBD1. The V gene end was trimmed by 5 bases and the J gene end by 4 bases; junction bases not matched to a gene: 8. The CDR3 sequence is 15 residues long. Germline V CDR1 and CDR2: SGHVS, FQNEAQ. The variable domain in full, with the rest retrieved from reference TRBV7-8 and TRBJ1-2, is GAGVSQSPRYKVAKRGQDVALRCDPISGHVSLFWYQQALGQGPEFLTYFQNEAQLDKSGLPSDRFFAERPEGSVSTLKIQRTQQEDSAVYLCASSVTGGAGYGYTFGSGTRLTVV.

This chain joins TRBV6-1 and TRBJ2-5, with 8 bases fitting TRBD1. V lost 2 bases to trimming and J lost 5 bases; unmatched junction nucleotides: 7. This CDR3 contains 15 residues. In germline, CDR1 is MNHNS, CDR2 SASEGT. CDR3 nucleotides: TGTGCCAGCAGTGAATTAACAGGGGGTCGGGAGACCCAGTACTTC. Translated, it gives CASSELTGGRETQYF.

This clone was observed a handful of times. The V and J genes are TRBV5-4 and TRBJ2-7, with 8 bases aligning to TRBD2. This CDR3 contains 15 residues. After removal of 4 bases from V and 2 bases from J, the junction contained 8 bases not matched to a gene. The V gene's germline CDR1 is SGHNT and CDR2 YYREEE (reference sequence). CDR3 region: CASSNAAGGTYEQYF. The CDR3 DNA sequence: TGTGCCAGCAGCAACGCGGCGGGGGGTACCTACGAGCAGTACTTC.

The gene calls are TRBV28 and TRBJ1-5, with 8 bases identical to TRBD1. The J segment lost 5 bases and the V segment lost 3 bases, leaving 6 bases of the junction unmatched. The CDR3 is made up of 15 amino acids. Germline-derived CDR1 and CDR2 are MDHEN and SYDVKM. The CDR3 loop is CASSLDREWDQPQHF. CDR3 coding DNA: TGTGCCAGCAGTTTGGACAGGGAATGGGATCAGCCCCAGCATTTT.

This CDR3 reads CASRPGTYSGAEAFF. In DNA form, the CDR3 reads TGTGCCAGCAGACCCGGGACTTACAGTGGGGCTGAAGCTTTCTTT. This chain joins TRBV28 and TRBJ1-1; the D gene is possibly TRBD1 (5 bases). This CDR3 has 15 amino acids. The germline V gene has CDR1 MDHEN and CDR2 SYDVKM. The germline V and J ends were trimmed by 6 bases and 6 bases, with 20 bases remaining between them.

J is TRBJ2-7 and V is TRBV28; 8 bases align to TRBD2. The CDR3 is 15 amino acids. Losses at the gene ends were 5 bases for V and 1 base for J; bases not matched to a gene: 7. Germline V gene data show CDR1 as MDHEN and CDR2 as SYDVKM. The CDR3 spells CASSILAGGSYEQYF. Here the CDR3 DNA reads TGTGCCAGCAGTATCCTAGCGGGCGGATCCTACGAGCAGTACTTC.

This chain connects TRBV19 to TRBJ2-7; D may be TRBD1 or TRBD2 (5 bases each). This CDR3 is built from 14 residues. CDR1 and CDR2 from the germline V gene are LNHDA and SQIVND (reference sequence). V was pared by 5 bases and J by 6 bases, with 17 bases between. CDR3 sequence reads: CASSHTGTLGEQYF. The CDR3 nucleotides are TGTGCCAGTAGTCACACCGGGACGTTGGGCGAGCAGTACTTC. The full variable domain, rest sourced from reference TRBV19 and TRBJ2-7, is DGGITQSPKYLFRKEGQNVTLSCEQNLNHDAMYWYRQDPGQGLRLIYYSQIVNDFQKGDIAEGYSVSREKKESFPLTVTSAQKNPTAFYLCASSHTGTLGEQYFGPGTRLTVT.

The chain combines TRBV19 with TRBJ1-5; weak D call: TRBD1 (6 bases). V shed 0 bases and J shed 0 bases, with 21 bases lying between them. CDR1 LNHDA and CDR2 SQIVND come from the germline V gene (reference sequence). The CDR3 extends over 20 amino acids. CDR3 sequence (DNA): TGTGCCAGTAGTATAGATCGTCAACAGGGAGGGCGATATAGCAATCAGCCCCAGCATTTT. Amino acids: CASSIDRQQGGRYSNQPQHF.

The V call is TRBV7-8, the J call TRBJ1-4; 8 bases map to TRBD1. Germline V gene data show CDR1 as SGHVS and CDR2 as FQNEAQ. CDR3 length: 16 residues. Trimming took 4 bases from V and 4 from J; bases not matched to a gene: 8. The CDR3 sequence is CASSSWTGRINEKLFF. The CDR3 nucleotides read TGTGCCAGCAGCTCATGGACAGGGAGGATTAATGAAAAACTGTTTTTT.

This clone turned up a few times. The chain uses TRBV15 and TRBJ2-2, with D uncertain. Between the trimmed V and J ends, which lost 0 bases and 1 base, there was a span of 6 bases. This CDR3 region has 15 residues. The V gene's germline CDR1 is LNHNV and CDR2 YYDKDF (reference sequence). CDR3 in amino acids: CATSRERQNTGELFF. The CDR3 coding sequence is TGTGCCACCAGCAGAGAAAGACAGAACACCGGGGAGCTGTTTTTT.

In DNA, the CDR3 is TGCGCCACCCCACGGACTAGTGAGTCGGGACGCACAGATACGCAGTATTTT. This codes for CATPRTSESGRTDTQYF. This chain uses TRBV10-2 with TRBJ2-3, with 7 positions matching TRBD2. Germline-derived CDR1 and CDR2 are WSHSY and SAAADI. This CDR3 is 17 amino acids long. V trimming: 10 bases; J trimming: 1 base; junction bases outside the gene matches: 17.

V usage is TRBV6-5 and J usage is TRBJ2-7; TRBD1 aligns across 7 bases. The CDR3 contains 15 residues. The trim removed 2 bases at V and 7 bases at J, leaving 11 bases unmatched. Per germline, CDR1 MNHEY and CDR2 SVGAGI. CDR3 bases: TGTGCCAGCAGTTACGAGGGGGCAAGGCCGGGGGAGCAGTACTTC. Translating gives CASSYEGARPGEQYF.

The genes are TRBV9 and TRBJ1-2; TRBD1 matches 9 bases. The CDR3 runs to 14 residues. After removal of 5 bases from V and 5 bases from J, the junction contained 7 bases not matched to a gene. The germline V gene has CDR1 SGDLS and CDR2 YYNGEE. For the CDR3, the DNA is TGTGCCAGCAGGGGCCAGGACAGGGGATATGGCTACACCTTC. It translates to CASRGQDRGYGYTF.

The chain joins TRBV7-9 to TRBJ2-2, with TRBD2 identical over 11 bases. Germline CDR1 reads SEHNR; CDR2 reads FQNEAQ (reference sequence). Trimming removed 2 bases from V and 4 bases from J; junction bases left unmatched: 3. This CDR3 contains 16 residues. CDR3 amino acids: CASSLTSGGVTGELFF. The CDR3 DNA sequence: TGTGCCAGCAGCTTAACTAGCGGGGGAGTCACCGGGGAGCTGTTTTTT.

The chain employs TRBV6-1 and TRBJ2-1, with TRBD1 as a possible D gene (5 bases). The CDR3 has 14 amino acids. Trimming removed 3 bases from V and 2 bases from J, with 8 bases in between. The germline V gene has CDR1 MNHNS and CDR2 SASEGT. The CDR3 protein is CASSDQGPYNEQFF. CDR3 nucleotide sequence: TGTGCCAGCAGTGATCAGGGTCCCTACAATGAGCAGTTCTTC.

The rearrangement joins TRBV5-1 to TRBJ1-4; 8 bases are shared with TRBD1. Trimming took 5 bases from V and 5 from J; bases not matched to a gene: 8. The CDR3 has 15 amino acids. CDR1 and CDR2 (germline): SGHRS, YFSETQ. The CDR3 DNA reads as TGCGCCAGCAGACGCAGGGGGCAGACGAATGAAAAACTGTTTTTT. Translation gives CASRRRGQTNEKLFF.

This clone appeared a few times. The chain uses TRBV7-9 and TRBJ2-6; D is possibly TRBD1 (6 bases). In germline, CDR1 is SEHNR, CDR2 FQNEAQ (reference sequence). The CDR3 has 16 residues. The V gene lost 4 bases and the J gene lost 2 bases, with 12 bases spanning the gap. CDR3 sequence (DNA): TGTGCCAGCAGCTCTTTGACAGGTGCTGGGGCCAACGTCCTGACTTTC. It is translated as CASSSLTGAGANVLTF.

V gene TRBV5-4 combines with J gene TRBJ2-7; maybe TRBD1 (5 bases). The V end was cut by 3 bases, the J end by 2 bases, with 12 bases between. This CDR3 spans 14 amino acids. Germline CDR1 is SGHNT and CDR2 is YYREEE (reference sequence). The CDR3 coding sequence is TGTGCCAGCAGCTGGGGCGGCAGGGCCTACGAGCAGTACTTC. Its translation is CASSWGGRAYEQYF.

The V and J genes are TRBV5-6 and TRBJ1-2; 8 nucleotides match TRBD1. V shed 6 bases, J shed 8 bases, and the junction held 12 bases outside the gene matches. CDR1 and CDR2 from the germline V gene are SGHDT and YYEEEE. This CDR3 has 14 amino acids. The DNA for the CDR3 is TGTGCCAGCACGCGGGACAGGCCGGTCGAGGGCTACACCTTC. This translates into CASTRDRPVEGYTF.

This clone was detected only once. The CDR3 loop is CASSSSTGELFF. The DNA of the CDR3 is TGTGCCAGCAGCTCCTCCACCGGGGAGCTGTTTTTT. This rearrangement joins TRBV7-2 to TRBJ2-2; D ambiguous. Germline lookup yields CDR1 SGHTA and CDR2 FQGNSA. The CDR3 runs to 12 residues. V was cut by 4 bases and J by 4 bases, with 4 bases left in between.

The V and J genes are TRBV11-1 and TRBJ2-7; 11 nucleotides match TRBD1. V shed 4 bases and J 5 bases; nucleotides not matched to a gene: 7. CDR1 SGHAT and CDR2 FQDESV come from the germline V gene (reference sequence). CDR3 length: 15 amino acids. CDR3 in DNA: TGTGCCAGCAGCTCCGGGACAGGGGGTAAGGACGAGCAGTACTTC. It yields the protein CASSSGTGGKDEQYF.

The V gene is TRBV30, the J gene TRBJ2-2; 9 nucleotides agree with TRBD2. The CDR3 spans 16 residues. V lost 3 bases and J lost 8; bases outside the gene matches: 13. Germline CDR1 GTSNPN, CDR2 SVGIG (reference sequence). CDR3 protein: CAWSHWRPSGRGELFF. In nucleotides, the CDR3 is TGTGCCTGGAGCCACTGGAGACCGAGCGGGAGGGGGGAGCTGTTTTTT.

The chain couples TRBV5-6 to TRBJ2-7; D might be TRBD1 (6 bases). The CDR3 runs 14 residues. Trimming pared 5 bases from V and 2 bases from J, leaving 14 bases between. Germline V CDR1 and CDR2: SGHDT, YYEEEE. The CDR3 DNA is TGTGCCAGCAGACCAATCGGACAGACCTACGAGCAGTACTTC. Translated: CASRPIGQTYEQYF.